The source of this T cell receptor (beta chain) is a study of blood T cell repertoires in COVID-19. The overall study: The origin of the acute and convalescent COVID-19 samples was the United States, Italy and Spain.

Germline V gene lookup returns CDR1 MNHEY and CDR2 SVGEGT. The CDR3 spans 15 residues, counting both ends. The protocol was immunoSEQ multiplex PCR, while the TCRdb copy is restricted to in-frame clones and leaves out a portion. The sample carries about 100,000 clones, around 83% recorded once. Points on this clone: No conserved phenylalanine or tryptophan ends this CDR3, so it is likely a read error. It is unclear where the CDR3 begins or ends on the DNA, so no DNA is shown, and the CDR3 is as TCRdb lists it.

The sequence derives from a woman aged 70 to 79 with acute or convalescent COVID-19. The rearrangement joins TRBV6-2 or TRBV6-3 to TRBJ2-7; the listed D gene, TRBD2, was not tested against the DNA. The sequenced sample consisted of peripheral blood. CDR3 amino acids: CASSQVRAEPLAELC.